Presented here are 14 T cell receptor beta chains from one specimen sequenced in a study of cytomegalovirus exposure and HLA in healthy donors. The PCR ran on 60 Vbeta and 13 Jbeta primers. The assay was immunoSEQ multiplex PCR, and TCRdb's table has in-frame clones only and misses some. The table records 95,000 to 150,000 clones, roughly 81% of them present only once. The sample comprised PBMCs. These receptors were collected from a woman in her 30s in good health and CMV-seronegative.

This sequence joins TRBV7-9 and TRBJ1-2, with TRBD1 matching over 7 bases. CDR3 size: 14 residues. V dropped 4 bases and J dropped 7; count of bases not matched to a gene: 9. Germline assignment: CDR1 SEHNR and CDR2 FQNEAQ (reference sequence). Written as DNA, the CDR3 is TGTGCCAGCAGCTCCATACAGGGGAAAGGTGGCTACACCTTC. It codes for CASSSIQGKGGYTF. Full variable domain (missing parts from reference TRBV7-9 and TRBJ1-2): DTGVSQNPRHKITKRGQNVTFRCDPISEHNRLYWYRQTLGQGPEFLTYFQNEAQLEKSRLLSDRFSAERPKGSFSTLEIQRTEQGDSAMYLCASSSIQGKGGYTFGSGTRLTVV.

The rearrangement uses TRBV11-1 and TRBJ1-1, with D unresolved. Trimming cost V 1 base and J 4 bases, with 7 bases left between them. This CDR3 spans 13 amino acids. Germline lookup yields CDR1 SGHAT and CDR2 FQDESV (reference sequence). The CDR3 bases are TGTGCCAGCAGCTTAGGACGGGGCACTGAAGCTTTCTTT. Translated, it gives CASSLGRGTEAFF. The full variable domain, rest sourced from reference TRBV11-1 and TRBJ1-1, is EAEVAQSPRYKITEKSQAVAFWCDPISGHATLYWYRQILGQGPELLVQFQDESVVDDSQLPKDRFSAERLKGVDSTLKIQPAELGDSAMYLCASSLGRGTEAFFGQGTRLTVV.

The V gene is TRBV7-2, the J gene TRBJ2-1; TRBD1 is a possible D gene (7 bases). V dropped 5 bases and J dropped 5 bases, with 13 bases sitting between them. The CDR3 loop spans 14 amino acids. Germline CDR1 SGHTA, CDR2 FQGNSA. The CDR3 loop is CASSLSRGDNEQFF. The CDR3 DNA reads TGTGCCAGCAGCCTGAGCAGGGGGGACAATGAGCAGTTCTTC. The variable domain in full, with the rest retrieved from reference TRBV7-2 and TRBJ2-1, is GAGVSQSPSNKVTEKGKDVELRCDPISGHTALYWYRQSLGQGLEFLIYFQGNSAPDKSGLPSDRFSAERTGGSVSTLTIQRTQQEDSAVYLCASSLSRGDNEQFFGPGTRLTVL.

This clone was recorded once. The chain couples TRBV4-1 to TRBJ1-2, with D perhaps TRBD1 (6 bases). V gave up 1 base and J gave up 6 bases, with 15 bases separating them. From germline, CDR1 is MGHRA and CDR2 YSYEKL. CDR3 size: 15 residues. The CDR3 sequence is CASSQGTWGGHGYTF. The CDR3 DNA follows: TGCGCCAGCAGCCAAGGGACATGGGGGGGCCATGGCTACACCTTC.

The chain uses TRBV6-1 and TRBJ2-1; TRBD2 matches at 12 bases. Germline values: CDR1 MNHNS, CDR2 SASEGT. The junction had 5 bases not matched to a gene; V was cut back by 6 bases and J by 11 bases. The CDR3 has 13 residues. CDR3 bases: TGTGCCAGCAGCGGGACTAGCGGGTCTAAGCAGTTCTTC. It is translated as CASSGTSGSKQFF.

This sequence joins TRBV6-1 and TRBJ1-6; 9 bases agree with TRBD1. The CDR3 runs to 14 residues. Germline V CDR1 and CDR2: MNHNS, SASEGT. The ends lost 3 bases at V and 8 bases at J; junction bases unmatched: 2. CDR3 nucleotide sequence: TGTGCCAGCAGTGAGGACAGGGGTTATTCACCCCTCCACTTT. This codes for CASSEDRGYSPLHF.

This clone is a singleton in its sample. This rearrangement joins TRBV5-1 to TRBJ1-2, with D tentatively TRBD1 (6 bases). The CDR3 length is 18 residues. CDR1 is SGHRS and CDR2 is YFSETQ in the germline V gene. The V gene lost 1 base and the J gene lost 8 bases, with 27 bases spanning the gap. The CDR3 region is CASSLRSRASTGWGGYTF. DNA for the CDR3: TGCGCCAGCAGCTTGAGGAGCAGGGCCTCTACAGGGTGGGGAGGCTACACCTTC.

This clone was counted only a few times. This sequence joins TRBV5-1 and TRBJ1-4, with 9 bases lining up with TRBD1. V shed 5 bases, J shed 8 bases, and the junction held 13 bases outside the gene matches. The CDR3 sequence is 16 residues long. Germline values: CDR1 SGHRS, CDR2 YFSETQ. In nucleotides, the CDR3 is TGCGCCAGCAGTCAGAAGGGGACAGGGTGGGACGAAAAACTGTTTTTT. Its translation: CASSQKGTGWDEKLFF.

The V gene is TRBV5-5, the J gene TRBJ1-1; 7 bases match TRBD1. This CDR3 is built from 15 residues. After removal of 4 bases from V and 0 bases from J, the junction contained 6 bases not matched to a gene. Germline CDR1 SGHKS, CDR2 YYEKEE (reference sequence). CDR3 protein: CASSRGQRMNTEAFF. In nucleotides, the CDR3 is TGTGCCAGCAGCAGGGGACAGAGAATGAACACTGAAGCTTTCTTT.

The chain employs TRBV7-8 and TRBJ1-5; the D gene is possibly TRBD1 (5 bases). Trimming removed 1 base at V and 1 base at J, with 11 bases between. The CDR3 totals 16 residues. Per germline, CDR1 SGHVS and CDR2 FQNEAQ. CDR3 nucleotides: TGTGCCAGCAGCTTAGGGGACTTCGGGAGCAATCAGCCCCAGCATTTT. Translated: CASSLGDFGSNQPQHF. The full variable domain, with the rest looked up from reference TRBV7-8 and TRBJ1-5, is GAGVSQSPRYKVAKRGQDVALRCDPISGHVSLFWYQQALGQGPEFLTYFQNEAQLDKSGLPSDRFFAERPEGSVSTLKIQRTQQEDSAVYLCASSLGDFGSNQPQHFGDGTRLSIL.

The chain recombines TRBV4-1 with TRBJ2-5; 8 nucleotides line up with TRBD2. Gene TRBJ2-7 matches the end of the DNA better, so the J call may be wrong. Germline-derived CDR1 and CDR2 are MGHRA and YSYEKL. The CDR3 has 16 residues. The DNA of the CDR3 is TGCGCCAGCAGCCAAGATCGAAGCGGGAGCTCCTACGAGCAGTACTTC. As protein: CASSQDRSGSSYEQYF.

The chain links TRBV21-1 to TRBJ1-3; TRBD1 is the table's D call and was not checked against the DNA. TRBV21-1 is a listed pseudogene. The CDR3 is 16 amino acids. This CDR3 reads CASSSYRGTSGNTIYF. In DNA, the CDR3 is TGTGCCAGCAGCTCATACAGGGGCACGTCCGGAAACACCATATATTTT.

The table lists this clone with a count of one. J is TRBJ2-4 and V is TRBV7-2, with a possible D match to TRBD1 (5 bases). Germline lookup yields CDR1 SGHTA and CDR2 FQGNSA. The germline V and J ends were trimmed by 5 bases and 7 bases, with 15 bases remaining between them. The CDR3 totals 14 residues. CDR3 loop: CASSPLGPGNIQYF. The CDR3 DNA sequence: TGTGCCAGCAGCCCCTTGGGGCCCGGGAACATTCAGTACTTC.

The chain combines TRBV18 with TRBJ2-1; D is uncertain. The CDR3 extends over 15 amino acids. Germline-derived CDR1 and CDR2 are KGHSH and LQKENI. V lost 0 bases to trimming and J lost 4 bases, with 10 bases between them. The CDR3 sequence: CASSPPGSPYNEQFF. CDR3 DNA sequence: TGTGCCAGCTCACCACCGGGCAGCCCGTACAATGAGCAGTTCTTC. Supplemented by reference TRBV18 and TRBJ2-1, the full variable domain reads NAGVMQNPRHLVRRRGQEARLRCSPMKGHSHVYWYRQLPEEGLKFMVYLQKENIIDESGMPKERFSAEFPKEGPSILRIQQVVRGDSAAYFCASSPPGSPYNEQFFGPGTRLTVL.